This T cell receptor beta chain was sequenced in a study of identical twins. The cDNA had a unique molecular identifier and a template-switch universal primer site. TCRdb itself ran the 5' RACE reads through MiXCR, one entry per CDR3 protein. The sample yields 420,000 or so distinct CDR3 sequences, approximately 18% seen once. Looked up from germline, CDR1 is SGHRS and CDR2 is YFSETQ. This CDR3 region has 12 residues. V shed 0 bases and J shed 5 bases, with 6 bases lying between them. There are many counts of this clonotype. The origin of this receptor is a man over 45 in good health. The sample comprised naive T cells sorted from blood. This chain uses TRBV5-1 with TRBJ2-7, with D unclear. CDR3 loop: CASSLVTDEQYF. The CDR3 DNA reads TGCGCCAGCAGCTTGGTAACGGACGAGCAGTACTTC.